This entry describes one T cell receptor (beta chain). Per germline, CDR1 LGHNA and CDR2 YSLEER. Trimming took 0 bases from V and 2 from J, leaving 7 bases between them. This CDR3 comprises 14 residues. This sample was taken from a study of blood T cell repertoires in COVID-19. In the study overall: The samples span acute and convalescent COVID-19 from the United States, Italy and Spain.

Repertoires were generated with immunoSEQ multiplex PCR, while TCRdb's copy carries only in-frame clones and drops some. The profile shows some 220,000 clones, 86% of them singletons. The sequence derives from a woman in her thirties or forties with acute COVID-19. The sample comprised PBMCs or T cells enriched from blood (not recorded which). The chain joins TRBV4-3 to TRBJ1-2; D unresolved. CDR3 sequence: CASSQDSENYGYTF. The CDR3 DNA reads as TGCGCCAGCAGCCAAGACTCAGAAAACTATGGCTACACCTTC.